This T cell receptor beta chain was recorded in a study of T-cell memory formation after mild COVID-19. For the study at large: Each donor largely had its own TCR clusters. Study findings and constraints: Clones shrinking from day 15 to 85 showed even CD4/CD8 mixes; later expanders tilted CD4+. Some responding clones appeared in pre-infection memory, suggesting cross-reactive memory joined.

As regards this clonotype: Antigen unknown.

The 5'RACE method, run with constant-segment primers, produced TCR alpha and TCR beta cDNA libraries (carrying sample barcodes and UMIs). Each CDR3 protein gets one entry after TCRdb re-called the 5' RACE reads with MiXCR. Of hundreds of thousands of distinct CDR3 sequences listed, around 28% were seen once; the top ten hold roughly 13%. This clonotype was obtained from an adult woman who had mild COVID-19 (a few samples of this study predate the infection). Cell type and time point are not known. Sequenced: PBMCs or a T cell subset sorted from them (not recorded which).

CDR3 residues: CSQRTSSGETQYF. CDR3 in DNA: TGCAGCCAACGAACGTCCAGTGGGGAGACCCAGTACTTC. This chain joins TRBV20-1 and TRBJ2-5, with D hard to call. Germline values: CDR1 DFQATT, CDR2 SNEGSKA (reference sequence). The CDR3 extends over 13 amino acids.